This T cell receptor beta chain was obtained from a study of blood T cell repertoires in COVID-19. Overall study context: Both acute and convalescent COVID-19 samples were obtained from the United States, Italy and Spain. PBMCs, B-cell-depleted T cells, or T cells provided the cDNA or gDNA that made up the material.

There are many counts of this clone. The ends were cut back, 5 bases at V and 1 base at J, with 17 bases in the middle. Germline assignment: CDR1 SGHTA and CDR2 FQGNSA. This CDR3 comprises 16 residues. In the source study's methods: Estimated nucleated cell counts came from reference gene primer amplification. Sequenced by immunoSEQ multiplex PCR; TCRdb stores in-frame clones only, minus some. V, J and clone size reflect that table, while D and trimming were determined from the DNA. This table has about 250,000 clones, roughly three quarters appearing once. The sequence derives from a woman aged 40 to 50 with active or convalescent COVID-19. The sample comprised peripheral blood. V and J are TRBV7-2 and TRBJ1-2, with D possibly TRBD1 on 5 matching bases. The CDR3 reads CASSQSWTQGNYGYTF. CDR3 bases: TGTGCCAGCAGCCAAAGTTGGACGCAGGGTAACTATGGCTACACCTTC.